The 17 T cell receptor beta chains below all came from one sample that was sequenced in a study of CD8 T cells in Susac syndrome. Roughly 0.45 to 1 ug RNA was reverse transcribed with random hexamers. TCRdb reprocessed the immunoSEQ multiplex PCR reads via MiXCR and lists one record per CDR3 protein. The sample yields 70,000 to 95,000 distinct CDR3 sequences, 85% to 95% seen once. The source material was CD8+ T cells from PBMCs. These receptors were collected from a human donor with Susac syndrome.

This chain links TRBV4-3 with TRBJ2-1; 7 bases fit TRBD1. CDR3 length equals 17 residues. J was trimmed by 5 bases and V by 2 bases; bases with no gene match: 12. Germline V gene lookup returns CDR1 LGHNA and CDR2 YSLEER. CDR3 amino acids: CASSQSLDREKDNEQFF. In nucleotides, the CDR3 is TGCGCCAGCAGCCAATCCCTCGACAGGGAAAAGGACAATGAGCAGTTCTTC.

V usage is TRBV7-9 and J usage is TRBJ2-7, with 9 bases that match TRBD1. V dropped 5 bases and J dropped 3; count of bases not matched to a gene: 2. The length of the CDR3 is 13 residues. Germline CDR1 is SEHNR and CDR2 is FQNEAQ (reference sequence). CDR3 in DNA: TGTGCCAGCAGCGGGGACAGGGTCTACGAGCAGTACTTC. Its protein product is CASSGDRVYEQYF.

The V call is TRBV30, the J call TRBJ2-7, with 12 bases matching TRBD1. The CDR3 totals 16 residues. The J segment lost 3 bases and the V segment lost 1 base, leaving 7 bases of the junction unmatched. Germline V gene sequence: CDR1 GTSNPN, CDR2 SVGIG (reference sequence). The CDR3 nucleotides are TGTGCCTGGAGTGGGGACAGGGGGCCCCCTCTCTACGAGCAGTACTTC. Amino acid sequence: CAWSGDRGPPLYEQYF.

The chain employs TRBV27 and TRBJ2-6; D call uncertain. V was shortened by 5 bases and J by 3 bases, with 8 bases between the two germline ends. This CDR3 comprises 14 residues. CDR1 is MNHEY, CDR2 SMNVEV, per germline (reference sequence). This chain's CDR3 is CASSPLGGANVLTF. Written as DNA, the CDR3 is TGTGCCAGCAGTCCCTTGGGTGGGGCCAACGTCCTGACTTTC.

V usage is TRBV4-2 and J usage is TRBJ1-5; no definite D call. The CDR3 is 13 residues long. Looked up from germline, CDR1 is LGHNA and CDR2 is YNFKEQ. V was clipped by 1 base and J by 6 bases, with 7 bases between them. The CDR3 here is CASSQAIVQPQHF. DNA of the CDR3: TGTGCCAGCAGCCAAGCCATAGTTCAGCCCCAGCATTTT.

J is TRBJ2-7 and V is TRBV27, with D possibly matching TRBD1 (6 bases). Deletions cut 8 bases from V and 3 bases from J, with 20 bases between. There are 15 residues in the CDR3. Germline V CDR1 and CDR2: MNHEY, SMNVEV (reference sequence). The CDR3 region is CASGLQGPMFYEQYF. DNA for the CDR3: TGTGCCAGCGGCTTACAGGGCCCAATGTTCTACGAGCAGTACTTC.

The genes are TRBV29-1 and TRBJ2-7; D might be TRBD2 (6 bases). Trimming took off 7 bases at V and 3 bases at J, with 16 bases between the two ends. Germline assignment: CDR1 SQVTM and CDR2 ANQGSEA. The length of the CDR3 is 13 residues. CDR3 coding DNA: TGCAGCGCCCTCACCGGGAGAGACTACGAGCAGTACTTC. Translation gives CSALTGRDYEQYF.

V and J are TRBV20-1 and TRBJ2-2; no definite D call. Trimming removed 7 bases from V and 5 bases from J, with 14 bases in between. The CDR3 is 13 amino acids. Germline CDR1 DFQATT, CDR2 SNEGSKA (reference sequence). The CDR3 here is CSVSGISTGELFF. In nucleotides, the CDR3 is TGCAGTGTGAGTGGGATCTCGACCGGGGAGCTGTTTTTT.

The CDR3 DNA sequence: TGCAGCGTTGACAGACGAGCGGAAACTCTCCTAAATGAGCAGTTCTTC. Residues: CSVDRRAETLLNEQFF. The chain combines TRBV29-1 with TRBJ2-1, with D perhaps matching TRBD2 (5 bases). The CDR3 runs to 16 residues. Per germline, CDR1 SQVTM and CDR2 ANQGSEA. Trimming took off 3 bases at V and 7 bases at J, with 22 bases between the two ends.

This clonotype was recorded once. The chain employs TRBV7-9 and TRBJ2-7; D is uncertain. The CDR3 contains 13 residues. Germline V gene sequence: CDR1 SEHNR, CDR2 FQNEAQ (reference sequence). Deletions cut 8 bases from V and 0 bases from J, with 11 bases between. The CDR3 protein is CASEKVSSYEQYF. DNA of the CDR3: TGTGCCAGCGAGAAGGTATCCTCCTACGAGCAGTACTTC.

V gene TRBV9 combines with J gene TRBJ1-5, with D perhaps TRBD1 (6 bases). This CDR3 comprises 15 residues. The V end was cut by 0 bases, the J end by 3 bases, with 10 bases between. Germline CDR1 is SGDLS and CDR2 is YYNGEE. This CDR3 is CASSVAGDDNQPQHF. The DNA for the CDR3 is TGTGCCAGCAGCGTAGCAGGGGATGACAATCAGCCCCAGCATTTT.

This chain connects TRBV3-1 to TRBJ2-7, with D perhaps matching TRBD1 or TRBD2 (6 bases each). This CDR3 contains 15 residues. Germline V lookup: CDR1 LGHDT, CDR2 YNNKEL (reference sequence). Trimming removed 4 bases at V and 0 bases at J, with 13 bases between. DNA of the CDR3: TGTGCCAGCAGCCCCCTACGGGGGCCCTCCTACGAGCAGTACTTC. It specifies CASSPLRGPSYEQYF.

The CDR3 coding sequence is TGTGCCAGCAGATACAATGAGCAGTTCTTC. Protein product: CASRYNEQFF. The chain recombines TRBV28 with TRBJ2-1; no clear D. Trimming pared 6 bases from V and 4 bases from J, leaving 1 base between. This CDR3 is built from 10 residues. The V gene's germline CDR1 is MDHEN and CDR2 SYDVKM.

The chain joins TRBV12-3 or TRBV12-4 to TRBJ1-1; 8 nucleotides align to TRBD1. The CDR3 is 14 amino acids. V shed 2 bases and J 4 bases; nucleotides not matched to a gene: 3. As DNA, the CDR3 is TGTGCCAGCAGTTTACGGACAGGGAGCACTGAAGCTTTCTTT. Translated: CASSLRTGSTEAFF.

The chain combines TRBV2 with TRBJ1-1, with a possible D match to TRBD1 (5 bases). V gave up 0 bases and J gave up 2 bases, with 10 bases separating them. Germline V lookup: CDR1 SNHLY, CDR2 FYNNEI. The CDR3 is 15 amino acids. The CDR3: CASSEALRTNTEAFF. The CDR3 coding sequence is TGTGCCAGCAGTGAAGCGCTTCGGACAAACACTGAAGCTTTCTTT.

V usage is TRBV7-8 and J usage is TRBJ2-5, with TRBD2 matching 10 bases. Germline CDR1 reads SGHVS; CDR2 reads FQNEAQ. The CDR3 covers 16 residues. J gave up 5 bases and V 4 bases, and 10 bases lay outside the gene matches. The CDR3: CASSSPLAGVGETQYF. The CDR3 DNA follows: TGTGCCAGCAGCTCGCCCCTAGCGGGAGTAGGGGAGACCCAGTACTTC.

V is TRBV3-1 and J is TRBJ1-1; TRBD1 aligns across 7 bases. Germline V gene sequence: CDR1 LGHDT, CDR2 YNNKEL (reference sequence). The junction had 9 bases not matched to a gene; V was cut back by 1 base and J by 10 bases. The CDR3 is 14 residues long. The CDR3, as DNA: TGTGCCAGCAGCCAAGTGCCCGGGACAGAAGGAGCTTTCTTT. Translation: CASSQVPGTEGAFF.